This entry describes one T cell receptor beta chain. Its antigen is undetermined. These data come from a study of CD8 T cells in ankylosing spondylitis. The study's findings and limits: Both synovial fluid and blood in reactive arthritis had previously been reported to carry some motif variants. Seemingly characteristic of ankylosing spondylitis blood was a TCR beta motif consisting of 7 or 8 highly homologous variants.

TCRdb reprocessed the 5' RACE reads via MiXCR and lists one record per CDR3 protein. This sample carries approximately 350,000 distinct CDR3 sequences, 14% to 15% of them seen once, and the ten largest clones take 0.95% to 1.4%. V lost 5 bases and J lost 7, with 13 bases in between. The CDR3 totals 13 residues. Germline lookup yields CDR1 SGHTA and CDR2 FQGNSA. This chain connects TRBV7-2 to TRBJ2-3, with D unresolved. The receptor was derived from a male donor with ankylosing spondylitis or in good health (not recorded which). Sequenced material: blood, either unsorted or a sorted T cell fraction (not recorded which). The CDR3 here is CASSRGFDNTQYF. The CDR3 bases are TGTGCCAGCAGCCGCGGATTTGACAATACGCAGTATTTT.